The 2 T cell receptor beta chains listed next were all sequenced from one sample in a study of T-cell reconstitution after alpha-beta-depleted transplantation in children. This sample's TCRbeta library carried unique molecular identifier barcodes. TCRdb itself ran the PCR reads through MiXCR, one entry per CDR3 protein. The sample contains around 580,000 distinct CDR3 sequences, 25% to 30% of which appear only once. Material: PBMCs, obtained before TCRalphabeta/CD19-depleted stem cell transplant. The receptors originated from a boy less than two years old with Wiskott-Aldrich syndrome, due to receive a stem cell transplant.

The genes are TRBV6-2 or TRBV6-3 and TRBJ2-4, with D maybe TRBD2 (5 bases). There are 15 residues in the CDR3. Trimming removed 5 bases at V and 6 bases at J, with 17 bases between. From germline, CDR1 is MNHEY and CDR2 SVGEGT. The CDR3 sequence is CASSKGRVSANIQYF. CDR3 nucleotides: TGTGCCAGCAGTAAGGGTCGGGTTAGCGCAAACATTCAGTACTTC.

This clonotype was counted a few times. This chain uses TRBV27 with TRBJ1-1; D gene ambiguous. There are 14 residues in the CDR3. Looked up from germline, CDR1 is MNHEY and CDR2 is SMNVEV (reference sequence). The V end was cut by 6 bases, the J end by 3 bases, with 14 bases between. CDR3 residues: CASSPGSGYTEAFF. The CDR3 DNA sequence: TGTGCCAGCAGCCCGGGTAGTGGGTACACTGAAGCTTTCTTT.